These 28 T cell receptor beta chains were sequenced from one sample in a study of blood T cell repertoires in COVID-19. Generated by immunoSEQ multiplex PCR, the TCRdb table keeps only in-frame clones and is missing some. The profile covers 200,000 to 300,000 clones, with 70% to 90% appearing a single time and 5.5% to 7.5% taken by the ten largest. Material: peripheral blood. These receptors were obtained from a woman aged 55 to 70 with active or convalescent COVID-19.

The rearrangement uses TRBV19 and TRBJ2-1; 8 positions agree with TRBD1. The CDR3 runs 16 residues. J gave up 1 base and V 6 bases, and 8 bases lay outside the gene matches. Germline CDR1 and CDR2: LNHDA and SQIVND (reference sequence). In DNA, the CDR3 is TGTGCCAGTAGGCCGATACAGGGGGGATCCTACAATGAGCAGTTCTTC. Protein product: CASRPIQGGSYNEQFF.

The chain has TRBV28 and TRBJ2-4; D might be TRBD1 (5 bases). V lost 4 bases and J lost 2, with 9 bases in between. Germline lookup yields CDR1 MDHEN and CDR2 SYDVKM. This CDR3 comprises 14 residues. The CDR3 sequence is CASSSRVPKNIQYF. The CDR3 DNA sequence: TGTGCCAGCAGTTCCAGGGTCCCCAAAAACATTCAGTACTTC.

The chain recombines TRBV7-6 with TRBJ2-3; 13 nucleotides agree with TRBD2. Germline CDR1 SGHVS, CDR2 FNYEAQ. Trimming removed 4 bases from V and 3 bases from J; junction bases left unmatched: 7. CDR3 length equals 17 residues. The CDR3 protein is CASSYGLAGEDTDTQYF. The CDR3 DNA sequence: TGTGCCAGCAGCTACGGACTAGCGGGAGAGGATACAGATACGCAGTATTTT.

The CDR3 bases are TGTGCCAGTAGTATAGCGCACAGCGGAGAGACCCAGTACTTC. The encoded protein is CASSIAHSGETQYF. V gene TRBV19 combines with J gene TRBJ2-5, with D perhaps TRBD2 (5 bases). In germline, CDR1 is LNHDA, CDR2 SQIVND (reference sequence). Trimming removed 1 base at V and 4 bases at J, with 10 bases between. The CDR3 covers 14 residues.

This rearrangement joins TRBV5-5 to TRBJ2-1, with 10 bases matching TRBD1. This CDR3 is built from 12 residues. In germline, CDR1 is SGHKS, CDR2 YYEKEE (reference sequence). J was trimmed by 9 bases and V by 5 bases; bases with no gene match: 2. This chain's CDR3 is CASRGQGTEQFF. CDR3 nucleotide sequence: TGTGCCAGCAGGGGACAGGGGACTGAGCAGTTCTTC.

The chain is built from TRBV18 and TRBJ2-7, with a weak D call TRBD1 (5 bases). Germline V gene sequence: CDR1 KGHSH, CDR2 LQKENI. This CDR3 region has 13 residues. With 3 bases removed from V and 6 bases from J, the gap between germline ends came to 12 bases. In nucleotides, the CDR3 is TGTGCCAGCTCACCGGTACAGGTGGCCGAGCAGTACTTC. Translation gives CASSPVQVAEQYF.

V usage is TRBV19 and J usage is TRBJ2-1, with TRBD2 matching over 8 bases. Germline V lookup: CDR1 LNHDA, CDR2 SQIVND (reference sequence). This CDR3 contains 15 residues. The trim removed 4 bases at V and 5 bases at J, leaving 7 bases unmatched. CDR3 nucleotides: TGTGCCAGTAGTACTTCTAGCGGGCCACACAATGAGCAGTTCTTC. It yields the protein CASSTSSGPHNEQFF.

The genes are TRBV27 and TRBJ2-7; D call uncertain. This CDR3 has 13 residues. The germline V gene encodes CDR1 MNHEY and CDR2 SMNVEV (reference sequence). With 3 bases removed from V and 1 base from J, the gap between germline ends came to 7 bases. CDR3 residues: CASSLRGSYEQYF. CDR3 bases: TGTGCCAGCAGTTTGCGCGGTTCCTACGAGCAGTACTTC.

The chain carries TRBV18 and TRBJ1-4; TRBD1 might be the D (5 bases). Trimming cost V 5 bases and J 8 bases, with 12 bases left between them. Germline V gene sequence: CDR1 KGHSH, CDR2 LQKENI. This CDR3 is 13 amino acids long. The CDR3: CASSGPGKEKLFF. The CDR3 DNA reads as TGTGCCAGCTCAGGCCCAGGGAAGGAAAAACTGTTTTTT. Combining the CDR3 with reference TRBV18 and TRBJ1-4 gives the whole variable domain NAGVMQNPRHLVRRRGQEARLRCSPMKGHSHVYWYRQLPEEGLKFMVYLQKENIIDESGMPKERFSAEFPKEGPSILRIQQVVRGDSAAYFCASSGPGKEKLFFGSGTQLSVL.

The chain employs TRBV5-1 and TRBJ2-2, with 8 bases fitting TRBD2. Germline V gene lookup returns CDR1 SGHRS and CDR2 YFSETQ. Trimming at V came to 1 base and at J to 5 bases, leaving 4 bases not matched to a gene. This CDR3 comprises 15 residues. The CDR3 is CASSLNGGATGELFF. The CDR3 DNA is TGCGCCAGCAGCTTGAACGGGGGGGCGACCGGGGAGCTGTTTTTT.

The chain joins TRBV27 to TRBJ1-2; 7 positions agree with TRBD1. Per the germline V gene, CDR1 is MNHEY and CDR2 is SMNVEV (reference sequence). This CDR3 has 15 residues. The trim removed 1 base at V and 5 bases at J, leaving 7 bases unmatched. CDR3 loop: CASSLYPGGTYGYTF. The CDR3 DNA sequence: TGTGCCAGCAGTTTATATCCAGGGGGAACGTATGGCTACACCTTC.

This clone was observed a few times. This chain joins TRBV4-1 and TRBJ1-2; a possible D gene is TRBD1 (5 bases). The CDR3 covers 17 residues. V was clipped by 4 bases and J by 2 bases, with 20 bases between them. Germline V gene data show CDR1 as MGHRA and CDR2 as YSYEKL. The CDR3 region has the DNA TGCGCCAGCAGCCGAGCTATCCCCGCTCAGGGAAACTATGGCTACACCTTC. As protein: CASSRAIPAQGNYGYTF.

This clone was detected only a few times. The J gene is TRBJ1-2, the V gene TRBV7-6; D ambiguous. The V gene's germline CDR1 is SGHVS and CDR2 FNYEAQ. This CDR3 spans 13 amino acids. V gave up 5 bases and J gave up 8 bases, with 15 bases separating them. CDR3: CASSQAGQRGYTF. The CDR3 DNA follows: TGTGCCAGCAGCCAAGCTGGGCAACGGGGCTACACCTTC. Together with reference TRBV7-6 and TRBJ1-2, the CDR3 gives the full variable domain: GAGVSQSPRYKVTKRGQDVALRCDPISGHVSLYWYRQALGQGPEFLTYFNYEAQQDKSGLPNDRFSAERPEGSISTLTIQRTEQRDSAMYRCASSQAGQRGYTFGSGTRLTVV.

This chain links TRBV6-6 with TRBJ2-7; 9 bases fit TRBD1. CDR1 and CDR2 (germline): MNHNY, SVGAGI (reference sequence). The V and J ends lost 6 bases and 4 bases, in that order; junction bases with no gene match: 7. The CDR3 is 14 residues long. The CDR3 sequence is CASRPGQGPYEQYV. For the CDR3, the DNA is TGTGCCAGCAGACCGGGACAGGGACCTTACGAGCAGTACGTC.

V gene TRBV19 combines with J gene TRBJ2-5; the D gene is possibly TRBD2 (6 bases). The CDR3 runs 13 residues. Germline values: CDR1 LNHDA, CDR2 SQIVND (reference sequence). V lost 5 bases, J lost 0 bases, and 7 bases lay in between. For the CDR3, the DNA is TGTGCCAGTAGTTGGGACTACCAAGAGACCCAGTACTTC. This codes for CASSWDYQETQYF. The whole variable domain, remainder taken from reference TRBV19 and TRBJ2-5, is DGGITQSPKYLFRKEGQNVTLSCEQNLNHDAMYWYRQDPGQGLRLIYYSQIVNDFQKGDIAEGYSVSREKKESFPLTVTSAQKNPTAFYLCASSWDYQETQYFGPGTRLLVL.

The rearrangement links TRBV7-2 to TRBJ1-2; 7 bases are a match to TRBD1. After removal of 5 bases from V and 4 bases from J, the junction contained 7 bases not matched to a gene. The germline V gene encodes CDR1 SGHTA and CDR2 FQGNSA. This CDR3 comprises 14 residues. DNA of the CDR3: TGTGCCAGCAGCCTGGGGGCAGGGGGCTATGGCTACACCTTC. The encoded protein is CASSLGAGGYGYTF.

V is TRBV18 and J is TRBJ2-1; 7 bases fit TRBD2. CDR1 is KGHSH and CDR2 is LQKENI in the germline V gene. The CDR3 spans 12 residues. Losses at the gene ends were 3 bases for V and 9 bases for J; bases not matched to a gene: 2. DNA for the CDR3: TGTGCCAGCTCACCGACTAGCACTGAGCAGTTCTTC. This encodes CASSPTSTEQFF.

V is TRBV27 and J is TRBJ2-1; D is possibly TRBD2 (5 bases). CDR3 length equals 14 residues. The germline CDR1 and CDR2 sequences are MNHEY and SMNVEV (reference sequence). Trimming cost V 1 base and J 9 bases, with 13 bases left between them. The CDR3 region has the DNA TGTGCCAGCAGTTTATTAGAGGGTTCCGGTGAGCAGTTCTTC. The encoded protein is CASSLLEGSGEQFF.

V usage is TRBV29-1 and J usage is TRBJ1-1; D is unresolved. Germline loops: CDR1 SQVTM, CDR2 ANQGSEA. V dropped 4 bases and J dropped 0 bases, with 15 bases sitting between them. This CDR3 comprises 15 residues. Here the CDR3 DNA reads TGCAGCGTTGTGGGATGGAGGCGGTTGAACACTGAAGCTTTCTTT. Protein: CSVVGWRRLNTEAFF.

The V gene is TRBV30, the J gene TRBJ1-1; D uncertain. With 0 bases removed from V and 5 bases from J, the gap between germline ends came to 4 bases. The CDR3 loop spans 11 amino acids. Germline values: CDR1 GTSNPN, CDR2 SVGIG (reference sequence). CDR3 amino acids: CAWSVQTEAFF. The CDR3 nucleotides read TGTGCCTGGAGTGTACAGACTGAAGCTTTCTTT. The complete variable domain, with remaining parts taken from reference TRBV30 and TRBJ1-1, reads SQTIHQWPATLVQPVGSPLSLECTVEGTSNPNLYWYRQAAGRGLQLLFYSVGIGQISSEVPQNLSASRPQDRQFILSSKKLLLSDSGFYLCAWSVQTEAFFGQGTRLTVV.

The chain combines TRBV6-2 or TRBV6-3 with TRBJ2-7; 9 nucleotides align to TRBD2. This CDR3 has 15 amino acids. CDR1 and CDR2 from the germline V gene are MNHEY and SVGEGT. V dropped 5 bases and J dropped 3; count of bases not matched to a gene: 8. CDR3 in DNA: TGTGCCAGCAGTCCAGGGGGGACTAGCAGCTACGAGCAGTACTTC. Translated, it gives CASSPGGTSSYEQYF.

This chain connects TRBV5-6 to TRBJ2-5, with 8 bases identical to TRBD2. Germline trimming cut 3 bases from V and 4 bases from J; bases unmatched to any gene: 8. The CDR3 is made up of 15 amino acids. CDR1 is SGHDT and CDR2 is YYEEEE in the germline V gene. CDR3 bases: TGTGCCAGCAGCTACGCACTAGCGGCGGGAGAGACCCAGTACTTC. Protein: CASSYALAAGETQYF. Using reference TRBV5-6 and TRBJ2-5 for the parts outside the CDR3, the full variable domain is DAGVTQSPTHLIKTRGQQVTLRCSPKSGHDTVSWYQQALGQGPQFIFQYYEEEERQRGNFPDRFSGHQFPNYSSELNVNALLLGDSALYLCASSYALAAGETQYFGPGTRLLVL.

The genes are TRBV27 and TRBJ2-7; D uncertain. Germline V CDR1 and CDR2: MNHEY, SMNVEV (reference sequence). V gave up 0 bases and J gave up 0 bases, with 12 bases separating them. CDR3 size: 16 residues. DNA of the CDR3: TGTGCCAGCAGTTTATCCGAGCCGCTTAGCTCCTACGAGCAGTACTTC. Its protein is CASSLSEPLSSYEQYF.

The chain combines TRBV6-6 with TRBJ2-7; D not certain. CDR1 and CDR2 from the germline V gene are MNHNY and SVGAGI (reference sequence). V lost 0 bases and J 0 bases, leaving 12 bases between the germline ends. The CDR3 totals 16 residues. The CDR3, as DNA: TGTGCCAGCAGTTACTCGTTCGTCGTTAGCTCCTACGAGCAGTACTTC. It encodes CASSYSFVVSSYEQYF.

The chain employs TRBV7-6 and TRBJ2-3; tentatively, D is TRBD2 (7 bases). Per the germline V gene, CDR1 is SGHVS and CDR2 is FNYEAQ. The CDR3 sequence is 15 residues long. The germline V and J ends were trimmed by 2 bases and 0 bases, with 9 bases remaining between them. CDR3 nucleotides: TGTGCCAGCAGCTTACGGGGGGCTAGCACAGATACGCAGTATTTT. Its protein is CASSLRGASTDTQYF.

The rearrangement links TRBV4-2 to TRBJ2-3; 8 bases are a match to TRBD2. With 2 bases clipped from V and 2 bases from J, the junction kept 6 bases outside the gene matches. Germline lookup yields CDR1 LGHNA and CDR2 YNFKEQ. The CDR3 consists of 16 residues. CDR3: CASSQWTSRSTDTQYF. The CDR3 DNA is TGTGCCAGCAGCCAATGGACTAGCAGATCCACAGATACGCAGTATTTT.

The genes are TRBV4-1 and TRBJ2-7, with D uncertain. Germline assignment: CDR1 MGHRA and CDR2 YSYEKL. The V end was cut by 1 base, the J end by 2 bases, with 12 bases between. CDR3 length: 15 amino acids. The CDR3 protein is CASSQGSGQTYEQYV. For the CDR3, the DNA is TGCGCCAGCAGCCAAGGGTCGGGTCAGACCTACGAGCAGTACGTC.

The chain employs TRBV7-9 and TRBJ1-1, with D maybe TRBD1 (5 bases). The CDR3 runs 13 residues. Trimming left V 4 bases short and J 4 bases short, with 10 bases between. CDR1 and CDR2 from the germline V gene are SEHNR and FQNEAQ (reference sequence). CDR3 amino acids: CASSWGGGTEAFF. The DNA for the CDR3 is TGTGCCAGCAGCTGGGGGGGAGGCACTGAAGCTTTCTTT.